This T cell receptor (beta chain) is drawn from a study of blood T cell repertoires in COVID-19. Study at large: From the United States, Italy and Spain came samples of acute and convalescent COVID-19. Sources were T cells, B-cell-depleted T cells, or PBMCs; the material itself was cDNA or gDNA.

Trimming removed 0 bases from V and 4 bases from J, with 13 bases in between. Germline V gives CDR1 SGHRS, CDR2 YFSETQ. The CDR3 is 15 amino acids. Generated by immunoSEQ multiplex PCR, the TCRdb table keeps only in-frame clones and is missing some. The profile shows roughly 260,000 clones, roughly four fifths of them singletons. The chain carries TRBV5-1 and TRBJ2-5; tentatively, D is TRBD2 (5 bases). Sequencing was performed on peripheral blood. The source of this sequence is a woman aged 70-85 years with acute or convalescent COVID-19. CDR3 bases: TGCGCCAGCAGCTTGGCCTGGTCCGAGGGAGAGACCCAGTACTTC. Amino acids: CASSLAWSEGETQYF.